These T cell receptor beta chains were read from a single sample in a study of radiation and T cells in renal cell carcinoma. Data came from immunoSEQ multiplex PCR; TCRdb stores just in-frame clones and leaves some out. The profile covers more than 60,000 clones, with less than 90% appearing a single time and more than 2% taken by the ten largest. The sequencing here drew on blood, taken from a patient whose treatment included radiotherapy and nephrectomy. These receptor sequences come from a woman aged 60-70 years with renal cell carcinoma. CDR3s include the opening cysteine and the closing phenylalanine or tryptophan. A D gene is named only where the DNA matches it firmly. The size entry is marked missing in some rows and otherwise reads once, few, many or a size class.

>NA|NA|TRBJ1-1|TRBV28
TGTGCCAGCAGTCCGTGGATGAACACTGAAGCTTTCTTT
CASSPWMNTEAFF
>NA|TRBD2|TRBJ2-7|TRBV28
TGTGCCAGCACCCACGGGGCTAGCGGACGATACGAGCAGTACTTC
CASTHGASGRYEQYF
>NA|TRBD2|TRBJ2-7|TRBV9
TGTGCCAGCAGCGTCGGGACTAGCGGGGGGGCAGCCTACGAGCAGTACTTC
CASSVGTSGGAAYEQYF
>NA|NA|TRBJ1-4|TRBV30
TGTGCCTGGAGTGTACCCGGCCCGAATGAAAAACTGTTTTTT
CAWSVPGPNEKLFF
>NA|NA|TRBJ2-1|TRBV19
TGTGCCAGTAGTAGGGCGGGCGCCTTCAATGAGCAGTTCTTC
CASSRAGAFNEQFF
>NA|TRBD1|TRBJ1-3|TRBV28
TGTGCCAGCATTATGGGACAGGGGGCGCGGGGAAACACCATATATTTT
CASIMGQGARGNTIYF
>NA|TRBD2|TRBJ2-3|TRBV4-1
TGCGCCAGCAGCCAAGATCTAGCGGGTGGTCCTAGCACAGATACGCAGTATTTT
CASSQDLAGGPSTDTQYF
>once|TRBD2|TRBJ2-1|TRBV14
TGTGCCAGCAGCCCGGGACTAGCGGGAATTAATGAGCAGTTCTTC
CASSPGLAGINEQFF
>NA|NA|TRBJ2-6|TRBV5-1
TGCGCCAGCACCCTTCGAGGGTCTGGGGCCAACGTCCTGACTTTC
CASTLRGSGANVLTF
>few|NA|TRBJ1-1|TRBV19
TGTGCCAGTAGCGCCGGGCCGCGCTATACTGAAGCTTTCTTT
CASSAGPRYTEAFF
>few|TRBD1|TRBJ1-2|TRBV7-6
TGTGCCAGCAGCCCGACAGGGAACTACTATGGCTACACCTTC
CASSPTGNYYGYTF
>NA|TRBD1|TRBJ2-1|TRBV9
TGTGCCAGCAGGGAGACAGGGAGCGATGAGCAGTTCTTC
CASRETGSDEQFF
>NA|NA|TRBJ2-1|TRBV19
TGTGCCAGTAGTATAAGGGGAAAGAGCCCCTACAATGAGCAGTTCTTC
CASSIRGKSPYNEQFF
>NA|NA|TRBJ2-7|TRBV7-6
TGTGCCAGCAGCTTAGAGGCAGTAAGCTACGAGCAGTACTTC
CASSLEAVSYEQYF
>NA|NA|TRBJ2-3|TRBV7-9
TGTGCCAGCAGCTTAAGAATAACAGTAGACACAGATACGCAGTATTTT
CASSLRITVDTDTQYF
>NA|TRBD1|TRBJ1-4|TRBV9
TGTGCCAGCAGTGAGACAGGGTATGAAAAACTGTTTTTT
CASSETGYEKLFF